What follows describes a single T cell receptor (beta chain). Antigen unknown. This sample was included in a study of shared clonotypes between healthy human individuals. Looking at the study overall: A donor's plate count was three for CD4 naive and three for CD4 memory; CD8 naive had two and CD8 memory one. Study-wide points: The study generally estimated greater richness for naive than memory subsets. The four-donor shared clonotypes exceeded non-shared clonotypes in generation probability, with non-shared ones scoring lower.

V lost 1 base and J lost 3, with 12 bases in between. Germline values: CDR1 SGHVS, CDR2 FQNEAQ. This CDR3 comprises 15 residues. Naive CD8 populations comprised CD45RO-negative cells positively selected for CCR7, excluding terminally differentiated effector memory CD45RA+ cells. Assay used: immunoSEQ multiplex PCR; TCRdb lists only in-frame clones, some missing. The sample has around 1.9 million clones; 93% are singletons. The J gene is TRBJ2-5, the V gene TRBV7-8; TRBD1 is a possible D gene (6 bases). Sequencing was carried out using naive CD8+ T cells from PBMCs. The clonotype originates from a man between 18 and 29 years old in good health. Some clones in this sample may be carry-over from other donors' samples. CDR3 coding DNA: TGTGCCAGCAGCTTAGTCCAGAGGACAGAAGAGACCCAGTACTTC. Residues: CASSLVQRTEETQYF.